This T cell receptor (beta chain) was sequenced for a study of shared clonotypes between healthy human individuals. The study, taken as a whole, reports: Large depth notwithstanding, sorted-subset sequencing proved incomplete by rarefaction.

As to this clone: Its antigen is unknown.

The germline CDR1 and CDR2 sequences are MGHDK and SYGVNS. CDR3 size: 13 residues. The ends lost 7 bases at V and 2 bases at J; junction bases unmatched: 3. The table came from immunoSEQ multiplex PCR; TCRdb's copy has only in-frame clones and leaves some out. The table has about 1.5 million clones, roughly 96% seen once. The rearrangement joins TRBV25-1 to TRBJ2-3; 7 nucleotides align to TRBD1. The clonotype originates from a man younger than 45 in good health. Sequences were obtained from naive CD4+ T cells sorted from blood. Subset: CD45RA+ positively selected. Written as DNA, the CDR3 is TGTGCCAGCACAGGGGGTCCCACAGATACGCAGTATTTT. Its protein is CASTGGPTDTQYF.